This entry features one TCR beta chain sequence. As yet, its antigen is unknown. Treatment given: roughly 10-day PBMC culture with coronavirus spike peptide pools or control peptides (ViraFEST assay). Each of days 3 and 7 saw half the medium replaced by fresh IL-2 medium. CDR3 length: 12 amino acids. Trimming at V came to 1 base and at J to 6 bases, leaving 3 bases not matched to a gene. The germline V gene encodes CDR1 DFQATT and CDR2 SNEGSKA (reference sequence). With the Oncomine TCR Beta short-read assay, DNA from cultured CD4+ T cells was sequenced. TCRdb analysed the PCR reads with MiXCR anew, one entry per CDR3 protein. The repertoire has 10,000 to 15,000 distinct CDR3 sequences, 60% to 70% of them found once; the top ten carry approximately 10%. The data stem from a study of vaccination and CD4 T cells after COVID-19.

This sequence originates from a human donor who had recovered from COVID-19. Sequencing used CD4+ T cells from blood, cultured in vitro. The chain has TRBV20-1 and TRBJ2-7; TRBD2 matches at 7 bases. This CDR3 is CSARGLAGEQYF. CDR3 DNA: TGCAGTGCTAGAGGACTAGCTGGCGAGCAGTACTTC.